These T cell receptor beta chains were read from a single sample in a study of human T cells and chemical hapten exposure. TCRdb ran MiXCR on the RACE reads and lists one entry per CDR3 protein. This table holds under 95,000 distinct CDR3 sequences, roughly 8.5% found once. The sequences come from whole blood, collected in connection with sensitization to the hapten diphenylcyclopropenone (DPC). The origin of the receptors is a man aged 35-49 years with alopecia areata. Some clones in this sample may be carry-over from other donors' samples. The CDR3 runs from the conserved cysteine through the conserved F or W. A D gene is named only where the DNA matches it firmly. Clone size is not always given. Where it is, it says once, few, many or a class for expanded clones.

J,V,D,size,CDR3,DNA
TRBJ1-5,TRBV5-5,TRBD1,many,CASSPPGGDQPQHF,TGTGCCAGCAGCCCCCCAGGGGGGGATCAGCCCCAGCATTTT
TRBJ2-2,TRBV7-2,TRBD2,few,CASSLLLAGARGELFF,TGTGCCAGCAGCTTACTACTAGCGGGAGCAAGGGGGGAGCTGTTTTTT
TRBJ2-1,TRBV12-3/TRBV12-4,TRBD2,.,CASRLAGGFSNEQFF,TGTGCCAGCAGACTAGCGGGAGGATTTTCCAATGAGCAGTTCTTC
TRBJ2-7,TRBV12-3/TRBV12-4,.,few,CASSLGPPSYEQYF,TGTGCCAGCAGTTTAGGTCCGCCCTCCTACGAGCAGTACTTC
TRBJ1-1,TRBV12-3/TRBV12-4,.,few,CASSTGTPNTEAFF,TGTGCCAGCAGTACCGGGACACCTAACACTGAAGCTTTCTTT
TRBJ1-2,TRBV29-1,.,many,CSVGGTNGYTF,TGCAGCGTTGGGGGGACTAATGGCTACACCTTC
TRBJ2-7,TRBV30,TRBD2,many,CAWRASGVSSYEQYF,TGTGCCTGGAGAGCTAGCGGGGTGAGCTCCTACGAGCAGTACTTC
TRBJ1-6,TRBV27,.,many,CASSSDFFSPLHF,TGTGCCAGCAGTTCGGACTTTTTTTCACCCCTCCACTTT
TRBJ2-1,TRBV12-3/TRBV12-4,.,.,CASSNRGSGAAPYVEQFF,TGTGCCAGCAGTAATCGGGGGAGCGGAGCCGCTCCCTACGTTGAGCAGTTCTTC
TRBJ1-4,TRBV6-2/TRBV6-3,.,.,CASSYDRSREKLFF,TGTGCCAGCAGTTACGATCGGTCCCGTGAAAAACTGTTTTTT
TRBJ1-1,TRBV9,TRBD1,.,CASSVDGTGRTEAFF,TGTGCCAGCAGCGTAGATGGGACAGGGCGCACTGAAGCTTTCTTT
TRBJ1-1,TRBV20-1,.,.,CSAREGAMNTEAFF,TGCAGTGCTAGAGAGGGGGCGATGAACACTGAAGCTTTCTTT
TRBJ1-5,TRBV19,TRBD1,few,CASSFWTGGSYSNQPQHF,TGTGCCAGTAGTTTCTGGACAGGGGGGTCATATAGCAATCAGCCCCAGCATTTT
TRBJ2-1,TRBV24-1,.,many,CATSDAVSYNEQFF,TGTGCCACCAGTGATGCAGTCTCCTACAATGAGCAGTTCTTC
TRBJ1-2,TRBV3-1,.,many,CASSQVIQSYGYTF,TGTGCCAGCAGCCAAGTCATTCAGAGCTATGGCTACACCTTC